The 32 T cell receptor beta chains reported below all come from one sample, sequenced in a study of cytomegalovirus exposure and HLA in healthy donors. The method was immunoSEQ multiplex PCR; TCRdb's version includes in-frame clones alone and lacks a portion of them. The top ten hold 2.1% of the sample, which has some 84,000 clones, approximately 91% seen once. Input material: PBMCs. The source of these receptors is a man younger than 40 in good health and CMV-seronegative.

V is TRBV4-1 and J is TRBJ1-4; no firm D call. Trimming cost V 2 bases and J 4 bases, with 5 bases left between them. The CDR3 covers 13 residues. Germline loops: CDR1 MGHRA, CDR2 YSYEKL. CDR3 residues: CASSQLRNEKLFF. The CDR3 nucleotides are TGCGCCAGCAGCCAACTGCGTAATGAAAAACTGTTTTTT.

This clone was found once. The chain is built from TRBV10-1 and TRBJ2-2; D possibly corresponds to TRBD1 (6 bases). This CDR3 region has 14 residues. Per the germline V gene, CDR1 is WNHNN and CDR2 is SYGVQD (reference sequence). Trimming pared 6 bases from V and 2 bases from J, leaving 10 bases between. The CDR3 bases are TGCGCCAGCAGGGACAGAGCAAACACCGGGGAGCTGTTTTTT. Translated: CASRDRANTGELFF.

Here the CDR3 reads CASRLAEYNEQFF. DNA of the CDR3: TGCGCCAGCAGGCTAGCGGAATACAATGAGCAGTTCTTC. This sequence joins TRBV10-2 and TRBJ2-1; 7 bases align to TRBD2. The CDR3 length is 13 residues. Germline CDR1 is WSHSY and CDR2 is SAAADI. V trimming: 6 bases; J trimming: 4 bases; junction bases outside the gene matches: 3.

The V gene is TRBV2, the J gene TRBJ2-7, with 7 nucleotides matching TRBD1. The V gene's germline CDR1 is SNHLY and CDR2 FYNNEI. CDR3 length equals 15 residues. V gave up 6 bases and J gave up 0 bases; unmatched junction bases: 8. The CDR3: CASSGIGTASYEQYF. Written as DNA, the CDR3 is TGTGCCAGCAGCGGGATCGGGACAGCCTCCTACGAGCAGTACTTC.

The V gene is TRBV14, the J gene TRBJ2-5, with 7 bases that match TRBD2. Trimming at V came to 7 bases and at J to 4 bases, leaving 12 bases not matched to a gene. The CDR3 runs to 15 residues. The V gene's germline CDR1 is SGHDN and CDR2 FVKESK. CDR3 amino acids: CASKAIGGRTETQYF. Written as DNA, the CDR3 is TGTGCCAGCAAAGCCATCGGGGGGAGGACAGAGACCCAGTACTTC. The complete variable domain, with remaining parts taken from reference TRBV14 and TRBJ2-5, reads EAGVTQFPSHSVIEKGQTVTLRCDPISGHDNLYWYRRVMGKEIKFLLHFVKESKQDESGMPNNRFLAERTGGTYSTLKVQPAELEDSGVYFCASKAIGGRTETQYFGPGTRLLVL.

This sequence joins TRBV6-6 and TRBJ1-2; tentatively, D is TRBD1 (6 bases). Deletions cut 6 bases from V and 0 bases from J, with 11 bases between. Germline V lookup: CDR1 MNHNY, CDR2 SVGAGI (reference sequence). The CDR3 contains 14 residues. The CDR3 region is CASSRGGPNYGYTF. The CDR3 coding sequence is TGTGCCAGCAGCCGAGGGGGTCCTAACTATGGCTACACCTTC.

This chain uses TRBV6-5 with TRBJ2-1; 12 bases are a match to TRBD2. Germline V gene lookup returns CDR1 MNHEY and CDR2 SVGAGI. J lost 4 bases, V lost 5 bases, and 3 bases had no gene match. The CDR3 contains 15 residues. CDR3 nucleotide sequence: TGTGCCAGCAGTCGTCTAGCGGGAGGGTACAATGAGCAGTTCTTC. Translation: CASSRLAGGYNEQFF.

J is TRBJ2-1 and V is TRBV5-1; 8 bases are shared with TRBD1. Germline assignment: CDR1 SGHRS and CDR2 YFSETQ. This CDR3 is built from 12 residues. The junction had 1 base not matched to a gene; V was cut back by 6 bases and J by 5 bases. The CDR3 spells CASKDRDNEQFF. The DNA for the CDR3 is TGCGCCAGCAAGGACAGGGACAATGAGCAGTTCTTC.

This chain links TRBV5-1 with TRBJ1-6; D perhaps matches TRBD1 (5 bases). CDR1 and CDR2 (germline): SGHRS, YFSETQ. The V and J ends lost 2 bases and 11 bases respectively, with 23 bases between them. The CDR3 runs to 17 residues. The CDR3 DNA reads TGCGCCAGCAGCTTAGGGTCGCCAGGGACTCCTACGGCACCCCTCCACTTT. Its translation: CASSLGSPGTPTAPLHF.

The rearrangement links TRBV2 to TRBJ2-2; 8 bases fit TRBD1. The CDR3 is made up of 15 amino acids. Germline V gene data show CDR1 as SNHLY and CDR2 as FYNNEI. With V trimmed by 6 bases and J by 4 bases, 7 bases remained unmatched. CDR3 DNA: TGTGCCAGCAGCCAACAGGGGACAGGCACCGGGGAGCTGTTTTTT. It specifies CASSQQGTGTGELFF.

This clone appeared a few times. This sequence joins TRBV30 and TRBJ2-2; D might be TRBD1 (6 bases). Germline CDR1 and CDR2: GTSNPN and SVGIG (reference sequence). Between the trimmed V and J ends, which lost 1 base and 6 bases, there was a span of 9 bases. There are 13 residues in the CDR3. The CDR3 nucleotides read TGTGCCTGGAGTGGAGACAGGCCCGGGGAGCTGTTTTTT. Its protein product is CAWSGDRPGELFF.

The chain joins TRBV6-1 to TRBJ2-5, with D possibly matching TRBD1 (5 bases). Germline values: CDR1 MNHNS, CDR2 SASEGT. The CDR3 is made up of 13 amino acids. V lost 5 bases and J lost 3, with 10 bases in between. CDR3 protein: CASSTTGEETQYF. DNA for the CDR3: TGTGCCAGCAGTACAACAGGAGAAGAGACCCAGTACTTC.

The chain joins TRBV18 to TRBJ2-3; 13 bases agree with TRBD2. The germline V gene has CDR1 KGHSH and CDR2 LQKENI. The CDR3 has 16 residues. Trimming removed 3 bases from V and 4 bases from J; junction bases left unmatched: 4. The chain's CDR3 is CASSPWTSGGPDTQYF. The CDR3 DNA is TGTGCCAGCTCACCGTGGACTAGCGGGGGTCCAGATACGCAGTATTTT.

This clone was observed once. The chain links TRBV10-3 to TRBJ2-7; the match to TRBD2 covers 12 bases. V was clipped by 10 bases and J by 9 bases; unmatched bases: 16. Germline V gene lookup returns CDR1 ENHRY and CDR2 SYGVKD. This CDR3 has 15 residues. The CDR3 loop reads CATGLAGRTGPGQYF. In nucleotides, the CDR3 is TGTGCCACCGGACTAGCGGGGCGGACAGGACCTGGGCAGTACTTC.

This clone has more than one count but fewer than ten. This CDR3 is CASSWDRKNTEAFF. CDR3 in DNA: TGTGCCAGCAGCTGGGACAGAAAGAACACTGAAGCTTTCTTT. This chain uses TRBV5-4 with TRBJ1-1; TRBD1 matches 7 bases. V lost 3 bases, J lost 1 base, and 3 bases stayed unmatched. CDR1 is SGHNT, CDR2 YYREEE, per germline (reference sequence). The length of the CDR3 is 14 residues.

The CDR3 nucleotides read TGTGCCATCAGTGGCCCCGTAAGGGGGCTGGCTTTCTTT. Its protein product is CAISGPVRGLAFF. V gene TRBV10-3 combines with J gene TRBJ1-1, with 7 positions matching TRBD1. This CDR3 spans 13 amino acids. V trimming: 4 bases; J trimming: 11 bases; junction bases outside the gene matches: 10. The germline V gene encodes CDR1 ENHRY and CDR2 SYGVKD.

The chain recombines TRBV6-5 with TRBJ2-7, with 9 nucleotides matching TRBD1. The germline gives CDR1 MNHEY, CDR2 SVGAGI. After removal of 1 base from V and 1 base from J, the junction contained 2 bases not matched to a gene. The length of the CDR3 is 15 residues. CDR3 sequence reads: CASSYLDRGSYEQYF. The CDR3 DNA reads TGTGCCAGCAGTTACTTGGACAGGGGTTCCTACGAGCAGTACTTC.

The genes are TRBV28 and TRBJ2-7; possibly TRBD1 for D (6 bases). V was pared by 7 bases and J by 2 bases, with 9 bases between. CDR3 length equals 12 residues. From germline, CDR1 is MDHEN and CDR2 SYDVKM. The CDR3 region has the DNA TGTGCCAGCACGGACAGAGCCTACGAGCAGTACTTC. Translation: CASTDRAYEQYF.

The V gene is TRBV14, the J gene TRBJ2-1, with 7 bases matching TRBD2. Unmatched junction bases numbered 6, after V lost 4 bases and J lost 9 bases. The CDR3 sequence is 13 residues long. The germline CDR1 and CDR2 sequences are SGHDN and FVKESK. The CDR3 reads CASSLHPGGEQFF. CDR3 sequence (DNA): TGTGCCAGCAGCCTTCACCCGGGGGGTGAGCAGTTCTTC.

Only one count was recorded for this clone. The rearrangement uses TRBV18 and TRBJ2-7, with a possible D match to TRBD1 (5 bases). In germline, CDR1 is KGHSH, CDR2 LQKENI. Between the trimmed V and J ends, which lost 3 bases and 0 bases, there was a span of 9 bases. The CDR3 sequence is 14 residues long. The CDR3 is CASSPPGISYEQYF. In DNA form, the CDR3 reads TGTGCCAGCTCACCCCCAGGGATCTCCTACGAGCAGTACTTC.

This sequence joins TRBV2 and TRBJ2-3; a possible D gene is TRBD1 (6 bases). The V gene lost 6 bases and the J gene lost 6 bases, with 13 bases spanning the gap. The length of the CDR3 is 13 residues. Germline CDR1 SNHLY, CDR2 FYNNEI. DNA of the CDR3: TGTGCCAGCAGCAGGGGTTGGGGGGATACGCAGTATTTT. Translating gives CASSRGWGDTQYF.

The V and J genes are TRBV11-2 and TRBJ1-4, with TRBD1 identical over 9 bases. CDR1 is SGHAT and CDR2 is FQNNGV in the germline V gene. CDR3 size: 16 residues. V was clipped by 6 bases and J by 6 bases; unmatched bases: 11. The CDR3: CASRPGQGFGDEKLFF. CDR3 DNA sequence: TGTGCCAGCAGACCGGGACAGGGCTTTGGGGATGAAAAACTGTTTTTT.

The J gene is TRBJ1-5, the V gene TRBV9; D gene uncertain. There are 16 residues in the CDR3. Germline V lookup: CDR1 SGDLS, CDR2 YYNGEE. V lost 4 bases to trimming and J lost 0 bases, with 14 bases between them. As DNA, the CDR3 is TGTGCCAGCAGCCCCGGTGATGAGGTTAGCAATCAGCCCCAGCATTTT. Translating it yields CASSPGDEVSNQPQHF.

V usage is TRBV5-1 and J usage is TRBJ2-5; possible D gene TRBD2, 7 bases. Germline CDR1 SGHRS, CDR2 YFSETQ. The CDR3 is made up of 15 amino acids. Trimming shortened V by 0 bases and J by 4 bases, and 13 bases separated the two germline ends. The CDR3 nucleotides read TGCGCCAGCAGCTTGGTTCAGGGAGGGGGAGAGACCCAGTACTTC. This codes for CASSLVQGGGETQYF. The full variable domain, in which reference TRBV5-1 and TRBJ2-5 provide the parts outside the CDR3, is KAGVTQTPRYLIKTRGQQVTLSCSPISGHRSVSWYQQTPGQGLQFLFEYFSETQRNKGNFPGRFSGRQFSNSRSEMNVSTLELGDSALYLCASSLVQGGGETQYFGPGTRLLVL.

In its sample, this clone was seen once. This rearrangement joins TRBV9 to TRBJ2-2; TRBD2 matches 9 bases. Germline V CDR1 and CDR2: SGDLS, YYNGEE. V lost 4 bases and J lost 0; bases outside the gene matches: 7. The CDR3 consists of 17 residues. CDR3 sequence (DNA): TGTGCCAGCAGCTCCCCGGCGGGAGGGTCGAACACCGGGGAGCTGTTTTTT. It specifies CASSSPAGGSNTGELFF.

This sequence joins TRBV7-8 and TRBJ2-1; 8 bases line up with TRBD2. The CDR3 is 15 amino acids. Germline-derived CDR1 and CDR2 are SGHVS and FQNEAQ. Trimming at V came to 5 bases and at J to 7 bases, leaving 10 bases not matched to a gene. In nucleotides, the CDR3 is TGTGCCAGCAGCGACTCCGGGACTAGTGTTAATGAGCAGTTCTTC. Translating it yields CASSDSGTSVNEQFF.

This rearrangement joins TRBV28 to TRBJ2-3, with TRBD1 identical over 7 bases. V shed 4 bases and J 0 bases; nucleotides not matched to a gene: 22. Germline CDR1 reads MDHEN; CDR2 reads SYDVKM. The CDR3 loop spans 21 amino acids. In DNA, the CDR3 is TGTGCCAGCAGTTCTACATGGACAGGAATTATACTTCAGACTAGCACAGATACGCAGTATTTT. It translates to CASSSTWTGIILQTSTDTQYF.

The rearrangement uses TRBV29-1 and TRBJ1-1, with 11 nucleotides matching TRBD1. The V gene end was trimmed by 6 bases and the J gene end by 5 bases; junction bases not matched to a gene: 5. This CDR3 has 13 residues. CDR1 is SQVTM, CDR2 ANQGSEA, per germline. CDR3 loop: CSVARDRGTEAFF. Here the CDR3 DNA reads TGCAGCGTCGCCCGGGACAGGGGGACTGAAGCTTTCTTT. Full variable domain (remainder filled in from reference TRBV29-1 and TRBJ1-1): SAVISQKPSRDICQRGTSLTIQCQVDSQVTMMFWYRQQPGQSLTLIATANQGSEATYESGFVIDKFPISRPNLTFSTLTVSNMSPEDSSIYLCSVARDRGTEAFFGQGTRLTVV.

This chain links TRBV2 with TRBJ2-2, with 9 bases that match TRBD1. V lost 10 bases, J lost 1 base, and 10 bases stayed unmatched. The germline gives CDR1 SNHLY, CDR2 FYNNEI. The CDR3 is made up of 16 amino acids. CDR3 sequence: CAINPLGQGNTGELFF. CDR3 DNA sequence: TGTGCCATCAACCCCCTGGGACAGGGGAACACCGGGGAGCTGTTTTTT. The full variable domain, rest sourced from reference TRBV2 and TRBJ2-2, is EPEVTQTPSHQVTQMGQEVILRCVPISNHLYFYWYRQILGQKVEFLVSFYNNEISEKSEIFDDQFSVERPDGSNFTLKIRSTKLEDSAMYFCAINPLGQGNTGELFFGEGSRLTVL.

This clone was recorded once. The V gene is TRBV28, the J gene TRBJ1-5; possible D gene TRBD1, 5 bases. In germline, CDR1 is MDHEN, CDR2 SYDVKM. The V end was cut by 5 bases, the J end by 7 bases, with 24 bases between. This CDR3 contains 17 residues. CDR3 bases: TGTGCCAGCAGTCCCCCCACAACGACAGTGGGCGTCCAGCCCCAGCATTTT. It specifies CASSPPTTTVGVQPQHF.

The chain couples TRBV28 to TRBJ2-2; TRBD2 agrees at 13 bases. This CDR3 has 17 residues. J lost 6 bases, V lost 6 bases, and 10 bases had no gene match. CDR1 is MDHEN, CDR2 SYDVKM, per germline. CDR3 residues: CASSDERTSGRAGELFF. Here the CDR3 DNA reads TGTGCCAGCAGCGACGAACGGACTAGCGGGAGAGCCGGGGAGCTGTTTTTT.

Points on this clone: A read error may produce the germline difference seen at one junction end. CDR3 nucleotide sequence: TGTGCCAGCTGCTTCGGACTAGCGGTTAACACCGGGGAGCTGTTTTTT. Protein: CASCFGLAVNTGELFF. J is TRBJ2-2 and V is TRBV7-2; 10 bases line up with TRBD2. Germline CDR1 is SGHTA and CDR2 is FQGNSA. The CDR3 has 16 amino acids.